This is a list of T cell receptor beta chains from one sample in a study of blood T cell repertoires in COVID-19. The assay was immunoSEQ multiplex PCR, and TCRdb's table has in-frame clones only and misses some. The sample lists a few hundred thousand clones, roughly 90% occurring once. Input material: peripheral blood. The receptors were sampled from a man aged 35 to 55 with acute or convalescent COVID-19. Both conserved end residues are part of each CDR3. Fields, in order: D gene, V gene, J gene, clone size, CDR3 protein, CDR3 DNA. A D gene is named only where the DNA matches it firmly. The size of a clone is reported for some rows only, either as once, few or many, or as a class for expanded clones.

-,TRBV21-1,TRBJ2-2,-,CASLTMRGSGTGELFF,TGTGCCAGCCTCACGATGCGCGGGAGCGGCACCGGGGAGCTGTTTTTT
-,TRBV9,TRBJ1-2,once,CASSVGISRLNYGYTF,TGTGCCAGCAGCGTAGGTATAAGCCGACTTAACTATGGCTACACCTTC
-,TRBV9,TRBJ2-3,few,CASSVGEDTQYF,TGTGCCAGCAGCGTAGGAGAGGATACGCAGTATTTT
TRBD1,TRBV5-6,TRBJ1-1,-,CASSLWWTGRTEAFF,TGTGCCAGCAGCTTGTGGTGGACAGGGAGGACTGAAGCTTTCTTT
TRBD1,TRBV3-1/TRBV3-2,TRBJ2-1,-,CASSQEFNRGVNEQFF,TGTGCCAGCAGCCAAGAGTTCAACAGGGGGGTGAATGAGCAGTTCTTC
TRBD1,TRBV18,TRBJ1-4,-,CASSLTGTENEKLFF,TGTGCCAGCTCACTGACCGGGACAGAGAATGAAAAACTGTTTTTT
-,TRBV11-2,TRBJ1-2,-,CASSLETVYGYTF,TGTGCCAGCAGCTTAGAAACAGTATATGGCTACACCTTC
-,TRBV6-5,TRBJ1-1,-,CASKSRVRWTEAFF,TGTGCCAGCAAAAGCAGGGTACGATGGACTGAAGCTTTCTTT
TRBD2,TRBV19,TRBJ2-1,many,CASSILREGLSRYNEQFF,TGTGCCAGTAGTATCCTGCGGGAGGGCCTATCGCGGTACAATGAGCAGTTCTTC
TRBD2,TRBV5-6,TRBJ2-1,-,CASSRGTTVNEQFF,TGTGCCAGCAGCCGGGGGACTACAGTCAATGAGCAGTTCTTC
TRBD1,TRBV19,TRBJ1-5,-,CASSMGQAYSNQPQHF,TGTGCCAGTAGTATGGGACAGGCCTATAGCAATCAGCCCCAGCATTTT
-,TRBV9,TRBJ1-5,-,CASSADSGQPQHF,TGTGCCAGCAGCGCGGACAGTGGACAGCCCCAGCATTTT
-,TRBV27,TRBJ2-3,-,CASSHGRGSTDTQYF,TGTGCCAGCAGCCATGGGCGGGGAAGCACAGATACGCAGTATTTT
-,TRBV11-3,TRBJ2-5,-,CASSFSAGSPGETQYF,TGTGCCAGCAGCTTTTCGGCAGGCTCCCCAGGAGAGACCCAGTACTTC
-,TRBV9,TRBJ1-1,-,CASSAPTGNTEAFF,TGTGCCAGCAGCGCCCCGACGGGGAACACTGAAGCTTTCTTT
TRBD1,TRBV28,TRBJ1-3,-,CASKTGTGRNTIYF,TGTGCCAGCAAGACAGGGACCGGTAGAAACACCATATATTTT
TRBD1,TRBV29-1,TRBJ2-7,-,CSVGTGGNSYEQYF,TGCAGCGTCGGTACAGGGGGGAACTCCTACGAGCAGTACTTC
TRBD1,TRBV4-2,TRBJ1-2,-,CASSQDPTGRLIGRGYTF,TGTGCCAGCAGCCAAGATCCGACAGGGCGACTGATTGGGCGTGGCTACACCTTC
-,TRBV28,TRBJ2-3,once,CASSLTNSLMLKSSTDTQYF,TGTGCCAGCAGTTTAACGAACAGCCTGATGCTAAAATCTAGCACAGATACGCAGTATTTT
TRBD1,TRBV28,TRBJ1-2,-,CASIPTPGSGGSEYGYTF,TGTGCCAGCATTCCAACCCCGGGATCAGGGGGCAGTGAGTATGGCTACACCTTC
-,TRBV11-2,TRBJ1-1,-,CASSTGARGRTEAFF,TGTGCCAGCAGCACTGGGGCCAGGGGTCGGACTGAAGCTTTCTTT
TRBD1,TRBV4-3,TRBJ1-6,-,CASSQVGQGGNSPLHF,TGCGCCAGCAGCCAGGTTGGACAGGGAGGGAATTCACCCCTCCACTTT
-,TRBV19,TRBJ1-2,-,CASTPRGSGYTF,TGTGCCAGTACCCCGCGGGGATCCGGCTACACCTTC
-,TRBV7-3,TRBJ1-6,once,CASSLSPGNSPLHF,TGTGCCAGCAGCCTAAGTCCAGGAAATTCACCCCTCCACTTT
-,TRBV2,TRBJ2-6,-,CASRRDVRTGANVLTF,TGTGCCAGCAGGCGGGACGTTAGGACTGGGGCCAACGTCCTGACTTTC
-,TRBV27,TRBJ1-5,-,CASSLRGINQPQHF,TGTGCCAGCAGTTTACGGGGAATCAATCAGCCCCAGCATTTT
TRBD1,TRBV6-5,TRBJ2-3,-,CASSSPLEGGRDTQYF,TGTGCCAGCAGTTCCCCCTTGGAAGGGGGCAGGGATACGCAGTATTTT
-,TRBV2,TRBJ2-7,-,CASGHHDYEQYF,TGTGCCAGCGGGCATCATGACTACGAGCAGTACTTC
-,TRBV11-3,TRBJ2-1,-,CASSPSSYNEQFF,TGTGCCAGCAGCCCGAGCTCCTACAATGAGCAGTTCTTC
-,TRBV3-1/TRBV3-2,TRBJ2-1,few,CASSQPWQNNEQFF,TGTGCCAGCAGCCAACCATGGCAGAACAATGAGCAGTTCTTC
-,TRBV6-1,TRBJ1-3,once,CASSEGSSGNTIYF,TGTGCCAGCAGTGAAGGGAGCTCTGGAAACACCATATATTTT
TRBD1,TRBV6-1,TRBJ1-1,-,CASSDPGQMNTEAFF,TGTGCCAGCAGTGACCCGGGACAGATGAACACTGAAGCTTTCTTT
TRBD2,TRBV3-1/TRBV3-2,TRBJ2-7,-,CASSQVAGDSYEQYF,TGTGCCAGCAGCCAAGTAGCGGGAGACTCCTACGAGCAGTACTTC
TRBD1,TRBV12-5,TRBJ2-7,-,CASGLDPPDREFSYEQYF,TGTGCTAGTGGTTTGGACCCACCTGACAGGGAATTTTCCTACGAGCAGTACTTC
TRBD1,TRBV30,TRBJ1-6,-,CACPDRVSSYNSPLHF,TGTGCCTGCCCGGACAGGGTGAGCTCCTATAATTCACCCCTCCACTTT
-,TRBV7-9,TRBJ1-1,-,CASSLARDMNTEAFF,TGTGCCAGCAGCTTAGCCCGGGACATGAACACTGAAGCTTTCTTT
-,TRBV2,TRBJ2-3,-,CASSEGASPDTQYF,TGTGCCAGCAGTGAAGGGGCTAGCCCCGATACGCAGTATTTT
-,TRBV7-9,TRBJ1-4,-,CASSQRQRPFREKLFF,TGTGCCAGCAGCCAACGACAGAGGCCGTTTCGTGAAAAACTGTTTTTT
TRBD2,TRBV7-9,TRBJ2-1,-,CAIRLGRETHNEQFF,TGTGCCATTCGCTTGGGGCGGGAGACCCACAATGAGCAGTTCTTC
TRBD1,TRBV29-1,TRBJ1-1,-,CSVSRQGNTEAFF,TGCAGCGTATCCAGACAGGGAAACACTGAAGCTTTCTTT
TRBD1,TRBV12-5,TRBJ1-6,-,CASGWGTALEYSPLHF,TGTGCTAGTGGTTGGGGGACAGCCTTAGAGTATTCACCCCTCCACTTT
TRBD2,TRBV20-1,TRBJ2-1,-,CSASLLGGTDEQFF,TGCAGTGCTAGTTTACTGGGGGGGACCGATGAGCAGTTCTTC
-,TRBV4-2,TRBJ2-7,-,CASSQDLARYEQYF,TGTGCCAGCAGCCAAGATCTGGCACGCTACGAGCAGTACTTC
TRBD2,TRBV11-2,TRBJ2-7,-,CASSLAASYEQYF,TGTGCCAGCTCACTAGCGGCCTCCTACGAGCAGTACTTC
-,TRBV19,TRBJ2-6,-,CASSRTAQPRGSGANVLTF,TGTGCCAGTAGTAGGACAGCTCAACCTAGGGGCTCTGGGGCCAACGTCCTGACTTTC
TRBD1,TRBV11-2,TRBJ1-2,-,CASSFRGIEGYTF,TGTGCCAGCAGCTTCAGGGGGATAGAAGGCTACACCTTC
TRBD1,TRBV5-1,TRBJ1-2,-,CASKPDREPWSGYTF,TGCGCCAGCAAGCCGGACAGGGAACCCTGGTCTGGCTACACCTTC
TRBD1,TRBV11-3,TRBJ2-1,-,CASSTGGSSYNEQFF,TGTGCCAGCAGCACAGGGGGGAGCTCCTACAATGAGCAGTTCTTC
-,TRBV27,TRBJ1-5,-,CASSLQGGSNQPQHF,TGTGCCAGCAGCCTACAGGGTGGGAGCAATCAGCCCCAGCATTTT
-,TRBV5-1,TRBJ1-5,few,CASSLEGDSNQPQHF,TGCGCCAGCAGCTTGGAAGGAGATAGCAATCAGCCCCAGCATTTT
TRBD1,TRBV27,TRBJ1-2,-,CASSLSGQGLYGYTF,TGTGCCAGCAGTTTATCGGGACAGGGCCTCTATGGCTACACCTTC